This TCR beta chain appears in the sequencing data of a study of blood T cell repertoires in COVID-19. Study background: Sources were T cells, B-cell-depleted T cells, or PBMCs; the material itself was cDNA or gDNA.

This CDR3 is built from 16 residues. Germline V gene data show CDR1 as SGHNT and CDR2 as YYREEE (reference sequence). J lost 0 bases, V lost 4 bases, and 6 bases had no gene match. Produced via immunoSEQ multiplex PCR; TCRdb's table is partial and in-frame only. This table has under 300,000 clones, about 80% appearing once. The sequence was collected from a woman of 80 years or more with acute or convalescent COVID-19. The sequenced material came from peripheral blood. The chain has TRBV5-4 and TRBJ2-2, with 7 bases that match TRBD1. CDR3 bases: TGTGCCAGCAGCCCCCAACAGGGGACGAACACCGGGGAGCTGTTTTTT. As protein: CASSPQQGTNTGELFF.